Presented here are 30 T cell receptor beta chains from one specimen sequenced in a study of blood T cell repertoires in COVID-19. The protocol was immunoSEQ multiplex PCR, while the TCRdb copy is restricted to in-frame clones and leaves out a portion. The data hold some 340,000 clones, with around 87% observed a single time. Sequenced input: PBMCs or T cells enriched from blood (not recorded which). Every receptor here comes from a woman aged 30 to 39 who had recovered from COVID-19.

This clone came up once. The rearrangement joins TRBV28 to TRBJ1-3; no clear D gene. V was pared by 6 bases and J by 3 bases, with 12 bases between. Germline V gene lookup returns CDR1 MDHEN and CDR2 SYDVKM. The CDR3 consists of 14 residues. The CDR3, as DNA: TGTGCCAGCAGGTTCAGGAGGCTTGGAAACACCATATATTTT. This encodes CASRFRRLGNTIYF.

The chain uses TRBV6-1 and TRBJ2-2, with 11 bases identical to TRBD2. The CDR3 length is 17 residues. V lost 3 bases and J lost 0; bases outside the gene matches: 3. Germline V CDR1 and CDR2: MNHNS, SASEGT. CDR3 protein: CASSDGSGGANTGELFF. In DNA form, the CDR3 reads TGTGCCAGCAGTGATGGTAGCGGGGGGGCGAACACCGGGGAGCTGTTTTTT.

This clone appeared once. The rearrangement uses TRBV12-3 or TRBV12-4 and TRBJ1-1; D is undetermined. The CDR3 totals 12 residues. Between the trimmed V and J ends, which lost 4 bases and 10 bases, there was a span of 13 bases. The CDR3 DNA sequence: TGTGCCAGCAGTTATGAGCCGAGGGCAGCTTTCTTT. This translates into CASSYEPRAAFF.

V is TRBV30 and J is TRBJ2-1, with TRBD2 identical over 7 bases. The ends lost 4 bases at V and 9 bases at J; junction bases unmatched: 9. CDR3 size: 13 residues. Germline CDR1 and CDR2: GTSNPN and SVGIG (reference sequence). The CDR3 DNA reads as TGTGCCTGGACCATAGAGCGGGGTAGTGAGCAGTTCTTC. Translating it yields CAWTIERGSEQFF.

This clone occurred once. The rearrangement uses TRBV18 and TRBJ1-1, with 7 bases fitting TRBD1. With V trimmed by 2 bases and J by 5 bases, 11 bases remained unmatched. This CDR3 has 16 amino acids. The germline gives CDR1 KGHSH, CDR2 LQKENI. The CDR3 DNA sequence: TGTGCCAGCTCACCATCGCCACAGGGGAGTCAGACTGAAGCTTTCTTT. This encodes CASSPSPQGSQTEAFF. Based on the CDR3 plus reference TRBV18 and TRBJ1-1, the full variable domain is NAGVMQNPRHLVRRRGQEARLRCSPMKGHSHVYWYRQLPEEGLKFMVYLQKENIIDESGMPKERFSAEFPKEGPSILRIQQVVRGDSAAYFCASSPSPQGSQTEAFFGQGTRLTVV.

This chain uses TRBV30 with TRBJ1-6; 8 bases fit TRBD1. Germline values: CDR1 GTSNPN, CDR2 SVGIG (reference sequence). V gave up 1 base and J gave up 5 bases; unmatched junction bases: 10. This CDR3 region has 17 residues. The CDR3 sequence: CAWSGGLGQGDNSPLHF. CDR3 bases: TGTGCCTGGAGTGGGGGGCTCGGACAGGGAGATAATTCACCCCTCCACTTT. Looking up the rest from reference TRBV30 and TRBJ1-6 gives the full variable domain: SQTIHQWPATLVQPVGSPLSLECTVEGTSNPNLYWYRQAAGRGLQLLFYSVGIGQISSEVPQNLSASRPQDRQFILSSKKLLLSDSGFYLCAWSGGLGQGDNSPLHFGNGTRLTVT.

The chain links TRBV6-5 to TRBJ1-5, with 7 bases matching TRBD1. Germline V gene sequence: CDR1 MNHEY, CDR2 SVGAGI. This CDR3 spans 14 amino acids. J gave up 7 bases and V 7 bases, and 10 bases lay outside the gene matches. CDR3 in DNA: TGTGCCAGCACCGCGGACAGGATGGACCAGCCCCAGCATTTT. It is translated as CASTADRMDQPQHF.

This sequence joins TRBV15 and TRBJ1-1, with TRBD1 matching over 10 bases. Germline V gives CDR1 LNHNV, CDR2 YYDKDF (reference sequence). Unmatched junction bases numbered 6, after V lost 1 base and J lost 10 bases. The CDR3 spans 14 residues. CDR3 amino acids: CATSRGETGGVAFF. The DNA of the CDR3 is TGTGCCACCAGCAGAGGAGAGACAGGGGGCGTAGCTTTCTTT.

The CDR3 DNA is TGCGCCAGCAGTGACCCCGGCGGGGCTATATATTTT. It translates to CASSDPGGAIYF. J is TRBJ1-3 and V is TRBV10-2; D perhaps matches TRBD1 (5 bases). The CDR3 spans 12 residues. Trimming took 3 bases from V and 13 from J, leaving 13 bases between them. Germline CDR1 reads WSHSY; CDR2 reads SAAADI.

The chain carries TRBV5-6 and TRBJ2-7; D might be TRBD2 (7 bases). This CDR3 has 14 amino acids. CDR1 is SGHDT, CDR2 YYEEEE, per germline. V was pared by 4 bases and J by 3 bases, with 14 bases between. Here the CDR3 DNA reads TGTGCCAGCAGCCGGTTAGGGGGGGACTACGAGCAGTACTTC. Its translation is CASSRLGGDYEQYF.

The chain employs TRBV21-1 and TRBJ1-5; the table's D call of TRBD1 was not tested on the DNA. TRBV21-1 is given as a pseudogene. The CDR3 loop spans 17 amino acids. In DNA form, the CDR3 reads TGTGCCAGCAGCGCCGGGGTGGGACACCTTACCAATCAGCCCCAGCATTTT. Translation: CASSAGVGHLTNQPQHF.

This clone was observed a single time. The CDR3 coding sequence is TGTGCCAGCAGTCCTTCGGGGGGCACCGGGGAGCTGTTTTTT. This sequence encodes CASSPSGGTGELFF. The chain combines TRBV7-9 with TRBJ2-2; 7 nucleotides agree with TRBD2. The CDR3 is made up of 14 amino acids. Germline V gene lookup returns CDR1 SEHNR and CDR2 FQNEAQ (reference sequence). Unmatched junction bases numbered 5, after V lost 6 bases and J lost 4 bases.

This sequence joins TRBV7-2 and TRBJ2-3, with no clear D. V dropped 4 bases and J dropped 4 bases, with 9 bases sitting between them. The CDR3 contains 13 residues. Germline V gene sequence: CDR1 SGHTA, CDR2 FQGNSA. The CDR3 DNA reads as TGTGCCAGCAGCTCCGAACCGGCAGATACGCAGTATTTT. This codes for CASSSEPADTQYF.

The V and J genes are TRBV6-2 or TRBV6-3 and TRBJ2-7; D might be TRBD2 (5 bases). CDR1 is MNHEY and CDR2 is SVGEGT in the germline V gene. Trimming cost V 4 bases and J 3 bases, with 22 bases left between them. This CDR3 has 17 amino acids. CDR3 DNA: TGTGCCAGCAGTTTCACTGTAACCCCGGGGTCTGACTACGAGCAGTACTTC. This sequence encodes CASSFTVTPGSDYEQYF.

This clone was observed a few times. The chain couples TRBV7-8 to TRBJ2-7, with 7 bases fitting TRBD1. Germline-derived CDR1 and CDR2 are SGHVS and FQNEAQ. The junction had 9 bases not matched to a gene; V was cut back by 10 bases and J by 0 bases. The CDR3 extends over 14 amino acids. Written as DNA, the CDR3 is TGTGCCAAGAACTCGGGACAGACCTCCTACGAGCAGTACTTC. Its translation: CAKNSGQTSYEQYF.

The chain carries TRBV5-1 and TRBJ2-1, with D maybe TRBD2 (6 bases). This CDR3 region has 13 residues. The germline CDR1 and CDR2 sequences are SGHRS and YFSETQ. V lost 7 bases and J 2 bases, leaving 10 bases between the germline ends. This CDR3 reads CASGEDPYNEQFF. Written as DNA, the CDR3 is TGCGCCAGCGGGGAGGATCCCTACAATGAGCAGTTCTTC. Full variable domain (remainder filled in from reference TRBV5-1 and TRBJ2-1): KAGVTQTPRYLIKTRGQQVTLSCSPISGHRSVSWYQQTPGQGLQFLFEYFSETQRNKGNFPGRFSGRQFSNSRSEMNVSTLELGDSALYLCASGEDPYNEQFFGPGTRLTVL.

The chain employs TRBV4-1 and TRBJ1-2; D might be TRBD1 (5 bases). Germline CDR1 and CDR2: MGHRA and YSYEKL. V lost 1 base, J lost 8 bases, and 14 bases lay in between. CDR3 length: 14 amino acids. The CDR3 loop reads CASSQVGGAEGYTF. The CDR3 coding sequence is TGCGCCAGCAGCCAAGTCGGGGGTGCGGAGGGCTACACCTTC.

The chain couples TRBV6-5 to TRBJ1-1, with D hard to call. The CDR3 length is 15 residues. V was trimmed by 0 bases and J by 0 bases, leaving 8 bases between them. CDR1 MNHEY and CDR2 SVGAGI come from the germline V gene. CDR3 sequence: CASSYSNRVNTEAFF. CDR3 in DNA: TGTGCCAGCAGTTACTCGAACCGGGTGAACACTGAAGCTTTCTTT.

The rearrangement uses TRBV2 and TRBJ1-4; no clear D. V was shortened by 7 bases and J by 4 bases, with 13 bases between the two germline ends. This CDR3 contains 14 residues. Germline V gene sequence: CDR1 SNHLY, CDR2 FYNNEI. This CDR3 reads CASTVSTGNEKLFF. Written as DNA, the CDR3 is TGTGCCAGCACTGTTTCGACGGGTAATGAAAAACTGTTTTTT.

The sample holds one count of this clone. J is TRBJ1-1 and V is TRBV7-3; D gene uncertain. V shed 1 base and J shed 1 base, with 7 bases lying between them. The CDR3 totals 14 residues. Germline loops: CDR1 SGHTA, CDR2 FQGTGA. The CDR3 DNA reads TGTGCCAGCAGCTTAAATATACAGAACACTGAAGCTTTCTTT. This translates into CASSLNIQNTEAFF.

V usage is TRBV28 and J usage is TRBJ1-5; no firm D call. This CDR3 spans 12 amino acids. The germline gives CDR1 MDHEN, CDR2 SYDVKM. Trimming cost V 7 bases and J 9 bases, with 13 bases left between them. CDR3: CASTQPELPQHF. CDR3 nucleotides: TGTGCCAGCACCCAACCTGAGCTGCCCCAGCATTTT. The variable domain in full, with the rest retrieved from reference TRBV28 and TRBJ1-5, is DVKVTQSSRYLVKRTGEKVFLECVQDMDHENMFWYRQDPGLGLRLIYFSYDVKMKEKGDIPEGYSVSREKKERFSLILESASTNQTSMYLCASTQPELPQHFGDGTRLSIL.

V and J are TRBV5-8 and TRBJ1-5; TRBD1 matches 8 bases. This CDR3 has 19 residues. Germline V gene sequence: CDR1 SGHTS, CDR2 YDEGEE. The ends lost 4 bases at V and 1 base at J; junction bases unmatched: 16. The chain's CDR3 is CASSPHLTGVDLSNQPQHF. CDR3 DNA sequence: TGTGCCAGCAGCCCCCATCTGACAGGGGTAGACCTAAGCAATCAGCCCCAGCATTTT.

The chain joins TRBV6-2 or TRBV6-3 to TRBJ2-7; a possible D gene is TRBD2 (5 bases). V was clipped by 6 bases and J by 2 bases, with 8 bases between them. The CDR3 is 12 amino acids. Germline CDR1 and CDR2: MNHEY and SVGEGT. This CDR3 reads CASSRGAYEQYF. The CDR3 coding sequence is TGTGCCAGCAGCCGGGGAGCCTACGAGCAGTACTTC.

The sample holds one count of this clone. V usage is TRBV27 and J usage is TRBJ1-2, with D perhaps TRBD1 (6 bases). Germline V CDR1 and CDR2: MNHEY, SMNVEV (reference sequence). The CDR3 has 14 amino acids. With 3 bases removed from V and 5 bases from J, the gap between germline ends came to 13 bases. CDR3 DNA: TGTGCCAGCAGTTTGAACAGGGACGCGTATGGCTACACCTTC. Residues: CASSLNRDAYGYTF.

This rearrangement joins TRBV4-3 to TRBJ1-6; 7 nucleotides line up with TRBD1. V dropped 0 bases and J dropped 10; count of bases not matched to a gene: 12. Germline V lookup: CDR1 LGHNA, CDR2 YSLEER. This CDR3 spans 17 amino acids. This CDR3 is CASSQDPPNRGSSPLHF. The CDR3 DNA reads as TGCGCCAGCAGCCAAGATCCCCCCAACAGGGGTAGCTCACCCCTCCACTTT.

This chain uses TRBV30 with TRBJ1-5, with TRBD1 as a possible D gene (6 bases). This CDR3 is 16 amino acids long. V lost 0 bases and J lost 5, with 17 bases in between. Germline V gene lookup returns CDR1 GTSNPN and CDR2 SVGIG (reference sequence). In DNA form, the CDR3 reads TGTGCCTGGAGTGTACTTTCTATCAGGGGCGATCAGCCCCAGCATTTT. Its protein product is CAWSVLSIRGDQPQHF.

V gene TRBV6-5 combines with J gene TRBJ2-7, with D perhaps TRBD1 (6 bases). The CDR3 contains 14 residues. Trimming stripped 1 base from V and 5 bases from J, with 12 bases between. CDR1 and CDR2 from the germline V gene are MNHEY and SVGAGI. The CDR3 DNA reads TGTGCCAGCAGTTACTTACAGGGCCGCCACGAGCAGTACTTC. This sequence encodes CASSYLQGRHEQYF.

CDR3 loop: CASSLSGTGNTEAFF. CDR3 nucleotides: TGTGCCAGCAGTTTATCCGGGACAGGGAACACTGAAGCTTTCTTT. The rearrangement links TRBV6-6 to TRBJ1-1, with 8 bases that match TRBD1. This CDR3 comprises 15 residues. CDR1 and CDR2 (germline): MNHNY, SVGAGI (reference sequence). With 4 bases clipped from V and 1 base from J, the junction kept 5 bases outside the gene matches.

The CDR3 nucleotides read TGTGCCAGCTCACTCTCCGTTTTGAGGCACGCGAACACCGGGGAGCTGTTTTTT. It translates to CASSLSVLRHANTGELFF. The chain employs TRBV18 and TRBJ2-2; D unclear. Per the germline V gene, CDR1 is KGHSH and CDR2 is LQKENI. The CDR3 covers 18 residues. Trimming cost V 4 bases and J 0 bases, with 18 bases left between them.

In its sample, this clone was seen once. The J gene is TRBJ2-5, the V gene TRBV13; TRBD2 aligns across 10 bases. The junction had 14 bases not matched to a gene; V was cut back by 6 bases and J by 4 bases. The CDR3 loop spans 17 amino acids. Germline lookup yields CDR1 PRHDT and CDR2 FYEKMQ (reference sequence). The CDR3: CASRPWGAGGPLETQYF. The CDR3 DNA reads as TGTGCCAGCAGACCCTGGGGAGCGGGGGGGCCCTTAGAGACCCAGTACTTC.